A single sample is the source of the 14 T cell receptor beta chains below, sequenced in a study of sequential checkpoint blockade in melanoma. The treatment here: randomized to nivolumab then ipilimumab (arm A) or the reverse (arm B). Some clones are missing from TCRdb's copy, which holds only in-frame ones; the method was immunoSEQ multiplex PCR. Among a few thousand clones listed, under 45% were seen once. The input for sequencing was tumor tissue (inferred from file names), taken from a patient given nivolumab and ipilimumab in sequence. Receptors were obtained from a human donor with melanoma.

J is TRBJ2-7 and V is TRBV14; D is tentatively TRBD1 or TRBD2 (5 bases each). V gave up 2 bases and J gave up 12 bases, with 17 bases separating them. Germline V gives CDR1 SGHDN, CDR2 FVKESK. The CDR3 has 13 amino acids. CDR3 loop: CASSQYTGTASYF. CDR3 DNA sequence: TGTGCCAGCAGCCAATACACCGGGACGGCCTCGTACTTC.

The rearrangement uses TRBV28 and TRBJ2-3, with a possible D match to TRBD2 (6 bases). From germline, CDR1 is MDHEN and CDR2 SYDVKM. This CDR3 is 16 amino acids long. The ends were cut back, 8 bases at V and 2 bases at J, with 20 bases in the middle. The CDR3 nucleotides are TGTGCCAGCCCCCCCGCCCTAGCGCAGAACACAGATACGCAGTATTTT. Its protein product is CASPPALAQNTDTQYF.

V is TRBV18 and J is TRBJ1-2; 12 bases map to TRBD1. In germline, CDR1 is KGHSH, CDR2 LQKENI. With 5 bases clipped from V and 5 bases from J, the junction kept 3 bases outside the gene matches. The CDR3 is 14 residues long. In DNA, the CDR3 is TGTGCCAGCTCAGGGACAGGGGGCGTATATGGCTACACCTTC. It codes for CASSGTGGVYGYTF.

The chain uses TRBV10-2 and TRBJ1-5; D may be TRBD1 (5 bases). The ends were cut back, 8 bases at V and 7 bases at J, with 18 bases in the middle. CDR3 length equals 14 residues. Germline V gene data show CDR1 as WSHSY and CDR2 as SAAADI. The CDR3 region has the DNA TGCGCCAGCTCCGGCGGGGGTTGGAACCAGCCCCAGCATTTT. The encoded protein is CASSGGGWNQPQHF.

This chain uses TRBV5-1 with TRBJ2-3; 9 bases line up with TRBD2. Germline V gives CDR1 SGHRS, CDR2 YFSETQ. V shed 4 bases and J 1 base; nucleotides not matched to a gene: 7. The CDR3 loop spans 16 amino acids. The CDR3 coding sequence is TGCGCCAGCAGCCAAGTTTGGACTAGCGGCACAGATACGCAGTATTTT. Amino acid sequence: CASSQVWTSGTDTQYF.

The gene calls are TRBV6-8 and TRBJ2-1; 7 bases map to TRBD2. Germline V gene sequence: CDR1 MNHGY, CDR2 SAAAGT. The V and J ends lost 6 bases and 3 bases, in that order; junction bases with no gene match: 8. The CDR3 consists of 15 residues. CDR3 in DNA: TGTGCCAGCAGGTTAAATAGCGGGTTCTACAATGAGCAGTTCTTC. It encodes CASRLNSGFYNEQFF.

This clone is labeled medium-sized. The junction differs from germline at one of its ends, possibly a read error. This rearrangement joins TRBV6-8 to TRBJ2-7, with 7 bases lining up with TRBD1. The germline gives CDR1 MNHGY, CDR2 SAAAGT. The CDR3 runs 12 residues. The CDR3 nucleotides read TGTGCCATCAGTTACAGGGGCAACGAGCAGTACTTC. Protein product: CAISYRGNEQYF.

The V call is TRBV9, the J call TRBJ1-1; D might be TRBD1 (5 bases). The length of the CDR3 is 12 residues. Trimming removed 4 bases from V and 10 bases from J, with 14 bases in between. Looked up from germline, CDR1 is SGDLS and CDR2 is YYNGEE. The CDR3 coding sequence is TGTGCCAGCAGCCCCTCCCAGGGTTCAGCTTTCTTT. Translation: CASSPSQGSAFF.

The gene calls are TRBV30 and TRBJ1-2; 8 nucleotides agree with TRBD1. The CDR3 has 13 residues. CDR1 and CDR2 (germline): GTSNPN, SVGIG (reference sequence). V was clipped by 2 bases and J by 6 bases; unmatched bases: 5. In DNA, the CDR3 is TGTGCCTGGAGTCAGGGGGCCCTCGATGGCTACACCTTC. Translation gives CAWSQGALDGYTF.

This clone was counted between two and nine times. The chain employs TRBV19 and TRBJ2-5; D is uncertain. V dropped 5 bases and J dropped 1 base, with 5 bases sitting between them. The length of the CDR3 is 12 residues. Germline lookup yields CDR1 LNHDA and CDR2 SQIVND (reference sequence). The CDR3 sequence: CASSRRQETQYF. The CDR3 DNA reads as TGTGCCAGTAGTCGCCGCCAAGAGACCCAGTACTTC. The entire variable domain, with the rest obtained from reference TRBV19 and TRBJ2-5, is as follows: DGGITQSPKYLFRKEGQNVTLSCEQNLNHDAMYWYRQDPGQGLRLIYYSQIVNDFQKGDIAEGYSVSREKKESFPLTVTSAQKNPTAFYLCASSRRQETQYFGPGTRLLVL.

The chain joins TRBV11-3 to TRBJ1-4; D remains unclear. The germline V gene encodes CDR1 SGHNT and CDR2 YENEEA. The CDR3 sequence is 14 residues long. V was trimmed by 3 bases and J by 1 base, leaving 6 bases between them. As DNA, the CDR3 is TGTGCCAGCAGCTTGGATCAAACTAATGAAAAACTGTTTTTT. Translating it yields CASSLDQTNEKLFF.

This chain connects TRBV18 to TRBJ1-5, with D perhaps matching TRBD1 (6 bases). Trimming pared 2 bases from V and 6 bases from J, leaving 14 bases between. The germline V gene encodes CDR1 KGHSH and CDR2 LQKENI. CDR3 length: 15 amino acids. The CDR3 sequence is CASSPFSGAGQPQHF. Here the CDR3 DNA reads TGTGCCAGCTCACCATTTTCGGGGGCAGGTCAGCCCCAGCATTTT.

The chain recombines TRBV19 with TRBJ1-5, with D tentatively TRBD1 (5 bases). The V gene lost 7 bases and the J gene lost 6 bases, with 10 bases spanning the gap. CDR1 LNHDA and CDR2 SQIVND come from the germline V gene (reference sequence). This CDR3 spans 12 amino acids. Here the CDR3 reads CASTIGVQPQHF. CDR3 DNA sequence: TGTGCCAGTACAATAGGGGTTCAGCCCCAGCATTTT.

This chain joins TRBV18 and TRBJ2-1; the match to TRBD1 covers 8 bases. This CDR3 has 15 amino acids. Germline trimming cut 3 bases from V and 5 bases from J; bases unmatched to any gene: 6. Germline V gene data show CDR1 as KGHSH and CDR2 as LQKENI. CDR3 amino acids: CASSPRTGPNNEQFF. CDR3 DNA sequence: TGTGCCAGCTCACCTAGGACAGGGCCTAACAATGAGCAGTTCTTC.